The present entry profiles one TCR beta chain with its context. Its cognate antigen is unknown. The CDR3 spans 13 residues. V was clipped by 3 bases and J by 16 bases, with 22 bases between them. CDR1 is DFQATT and CDR2 is SNEGSKA in the germline V gene (reference sequence). The record originates from a study of T-cell memory formation after mild COVID-19. Regarding the study as a whole: The study found balanced CD4/CD8 in clones contracting day 15 to 85 and a CD4+ lean in later expanders.

MiXCR was run by TCRdb on the 5' RACE reads, yielding one entry per CDR3 protein. The sample comprises 580,000 or so distinct CDR3 sequences, 17% of which are singletons, and about 8.6% rests with the top ten. The receptor comes from an adult woman who had mild COVID-19 (a few samples of this study predate the infection). Cell type and time point are not known. Sequenced material: PBMCs or a T cell subset sorted from them (not recorded which). The genes are TRBV20-1 and TRBJ2-1, with D perhaps being TRBD1 or TRBD2 (5 bases each). As DNA, the CDR3 is TGCAGTGCTAGGGCTCCGGGACCAGAGGTCCAATTCTTC. Translating gives CSARAPGPEVQFF.